This T cell receptor (beta chain) was captured by sequencing in a study of blood T cell repertoires in COVID-19. This CDR3 is built from 15 residues. Trimming shortened V by 5 bases and J by 0 bases, and 8 bases separated the two germline ends. Germline loops: CDR1 SGHDN, CDR2 FVKESK. Libraries were prepared by immunoSEQ multiplex PCR; TCRdb keeps only in-frame clonotypes and omits some of them. The sample includes fewer than 300,000 clones, approximately 90% of them seen just once. This TCR was recovered from a man younger than 45 with acute or convalescent COVID-19. The chain uses TRBV14 and TRBJ1-6; D is unclear. Sequencing was performed on peripheral blood. CDR3 loop: CASSSDRSYNSPLHF. The CDR3 region has the DNA TGTGCCAGCAGCAGCGACCGCTCCTATAATTCACCCCTCCACTTT. The variable domain in full, completed from reference TRBV14 and TRBJ1-6, reads EAGVTQFPSHSVIEKGQTVTLRCDPISGHDNLYWYRRVMGKEIKFLLHFVKESKQDESGMPNNRFLAERTGGTYSTLKVQPAELEDSGVYFCASSSDRSYNSPLHFGNGTRLTVT.